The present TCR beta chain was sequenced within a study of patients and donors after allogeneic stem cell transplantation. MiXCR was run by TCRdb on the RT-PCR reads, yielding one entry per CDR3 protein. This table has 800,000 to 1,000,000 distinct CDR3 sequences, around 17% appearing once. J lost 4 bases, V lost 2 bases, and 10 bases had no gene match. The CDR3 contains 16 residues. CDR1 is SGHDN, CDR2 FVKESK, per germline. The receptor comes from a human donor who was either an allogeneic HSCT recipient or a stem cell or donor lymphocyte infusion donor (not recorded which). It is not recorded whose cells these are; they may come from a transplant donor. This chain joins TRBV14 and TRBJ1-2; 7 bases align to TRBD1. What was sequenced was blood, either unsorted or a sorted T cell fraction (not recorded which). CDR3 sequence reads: CASSQRRRGHGYGYTF. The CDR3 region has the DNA TGTGCCAGCAGCCAACGTAGGAGGGGGCACGGCTATGGCTACACCTTC. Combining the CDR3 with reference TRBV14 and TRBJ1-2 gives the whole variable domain EAGVTQFPSHSVIEKGQTVTLRCDPISGHDNLYWYRRVMGKEIKFLLHFVKESKQDESGMPNNRFLAERTGGTYSTLKVQPAELEDSGVYFCASSQRRRGHGYGYTFGSGTRLTVV.